These 23 T cell receptor beta chains were sequenced from one sample in a study of cytomegalovirus exposure and HLA in healthy donors. The PCR had 60 Vbeta and 13 Jbeta primers. Profiled with immunoSEQ multiplex PCR; TCRdb holds only in-frame clones, not every one. The specimen's table records under 200,000 clones. Sequenced: PBMCs. The receptors shown here come from a man younger than 45 in good health and CMV-seronegative.

As concerns this clone: A read error may produce the germline difference seen at one junction end. This rearrangement joins TRBV7-6 to TRBJ2-7, with 12 positions matching TRBD2. The CDR3 is made up of 15 amino acids. CDR1 and CDR2 (germline): SGHVS, FNYEAQ. CDR3 coding DNA: TGTGCCAGCAGCCGACTAGCGGGAGCCTCCCACGAGCAGTACTTC. It translates to CASSRLAGASHEQYF.

The chain is built from TRBV11-2 and TRBJ2-1, with D maybe TRBD1 (5 bases). Germline values: CDR1 SGHAT, CDR2 FQNNGV. The V end lost 3 bases, the J end lost 4 bases, and 13 bases lay between the germline ends. CDR3 length: 15 amino acids. CDR3 DNA sequence: TGTGCCAGCAGCTTTAGCCAGGGAATATACAATGAGCAGTTCTTC. This sequence encodes CASSFSQGIYNEQFF. The full variable domain, completed using reference TRBV11-2 and TRBJ2-1, is EAGVAQSPRYKIIEKRQSVAFWCNPISGHATLYWYQQILGQGPKLLIQFQNNGVVDDSQLPKDRFSAERLKGVDSTLKIQPAKLEDSAVYLCASSFSQGIYNEQFFGPGTRLTVL.

The rearrangement joins TRBV5-1 to TRBJ1-1; a weak D match, TRBD1 (6 bases). Germline V gene data show CDR1 as SGHRS and CDR2 as YFSETQ. Trimming took off 5 bases at V and 8 bases at J, with 16 bases between the two ends. This CDR3 is built from 13 residues. CDR3 sequence reads: CASRLPFQGEAFF. The CDR3 DNA is TGCGCCAGCAGGTTGCCATTCCAGGGGGAAGCTTTCTTT.

The V gene is TRBV6-1, the J gene TRBJ2-6; 9 nucleotides align to TRBD1. Germline trimming cut 1 base from V and 2 bases from J; bases unmatched to any gene: 9. This CDR3 contains 19 residues. The germline V gene encodes CDR1 MNHNS and CDR2 SASEGT. The CDR3 sequence: CASSEDAGTGTPGANVLTF. As DNA, the CDR3 is TGTGCCAGCAGTGAAGACGCCGGGACAGGGACCCCTGGGGCCAACGTCCTGACTTTC.

The chain links TRBV5-1 to TRBJ2-1, with TRBD2 matching 11 bases. Losses at the gene ends were 5 bases for V and 0 bases for J; bases not matched to a gene: 10. Per germline, CDR1 SGHRS and CDR2 YFSETQ. CDR3 size: 18 residues. The DNA of the CDR3 is TGCGCCAGCAGTAAACTAGCGGGAGCCCCGGGCTCCTACAATGAGCAGTTCTTC. Translating it yields CASSKLAGAPGSYNEQFF.

This chain links TRBV4-3 with TRBJ2-3; TRBD2 aligns across 13 bases. Germline assignment: CDR1 LGHNA and CDR2 YSLEER. The CDR3 loop spans 19 amino acids. V was clipped by 0 bases and J by 3 bases; unmatched bases: 9. The DNA of the CDR3 is TGCGCCAGCAGCCAAGATTGGTTTGGACTAGCGGGAGCGACAGATACGCAGTATTTT. The encoded protein is CASSQDWFGLAGATDTQYF.

This chain uses TRBV10-3 with TRBJ2-1; 12 bases agree with TRBD2. CDR3 size: 15 residues. V shed 2 bases and J 9 bases; nucleotides not matched to a gene: 5. Germline CDR1 ENHRY, CDR2 SYGVKD. This CDR3 reads CAISERLAGGTEQFF. As DNA, the CDR3 is TGTGCCATCAGTGAGCGGCTAGCGGGAGGGACTGAGCAGTTCTTC.

The J gene is TRBJ2-5, the V gene TRBV7-7; D gene uncertain. V lost 7 bases to trimming and J lost 2 bases, with 14 bases between them. The CDR3 length is 14 residues. Germline V gene lookup returns CDR1 SSHAT and CDR2 FNYEAQ (reference sequence). In nucleotides, the CDR3 is TGTGCCAGCACCGAAACATGGCAGCAAGAGACCCAGTACTTC. It encodes CASTETWQQETQYF.

The V and J genes are TRBV30 and TRBJ2-3, with 16 positions matching TRBD2. CDR3 length: 16 residues. The V gene end was trimmed by 4 bases and the J gene end by 4 bases; junction bases not matched to a gene: 5. Germline loops: CDR1 GTSNPN, CDR2 SVGIG (reference sequence). The CDR3 DNA is TGTGCCTGGACCCTGGGACTAGCGGGAGGGTCAGATACGCAGTATTTT. This sequence encodes CAWTLGLAGGSDTQYF. The whole variable domain, remainder taken from reference TRBV30 and TRBJ2-3, is SQTIHQWPATLVQPVGSPLSLECTVEGTSNPNLYWYRQAAGRGLQLLFYSVGIGQISSEVPQNLSASRPQDRQFILSSKKLLLSDSGFYLCAWTLGLAGGSDTQYFGPGTRLTVL.

The V call is TRBV7-6, the J call TRBJ1-4; 9 positions agree with TRBD1. CDR3 length equals 15 residues. The V gene's germline CDR1 is SGHVS and CDR2 FNYEAQ. The V and J ends lost 4 bases and 8 bases, in that order; junction bases with no gene match: 8. CDR3 in amino acids: CASSSLQGAREKLFF. The CDR3 DNA sequence: TGTGCCAGCAGCTCCTTACAGGGGGCAAGAGAAAAACTGTTTTTT.

The genes are TRBV4-2 and TRBJ1-2; 8 bases line up with TRBD1. CDR1 is LGHNA and CDR2 is YNFKEQ in the germline V gene. The trim removed 0 bases at V and 2 bases at J, leaving 8 bases unmatched. This CDR3 is built from 17 residues. The CDR3 region is CASSQDLRAGGNYGYTF. The DNA of the CDR3 is TGTGCCAGCAGCCAAGACTTGCGGGCAGGGGGCAACTATGGCTACACCTTC.

The rearrangement joins TRBV5-6 to TRBJ1-5; D may be TRBD1 (6 bases). This CDR3 has 17 residues. Germline assignment: CDR1 SGHDT and CDR2 YYEEEE. The V end lost 4 bases, the J end lost 6 bases, and 23 bases lay between the germline ends. This chain's CDR3 is CASSRGDKLVLPQPQHF. The DNA of the CDR3 is TGTGCCAGCAGCCGGGGGGACAAACTAGTCCTACCTCAGCCCCAGCATTTT.

The chain uses TRBV9 and TRBJ2-7; 9 positions agree with TRBD2. The CDR3 has 15 amino acids. The V gene's germline CDR1 is SGDLS and CDR2 YYNGEE. With V trimmed by 3 bases and J by 5 bases, 9 bases remained unmatched. CDR3 nucleotides: TGTGCCAGCAGCGCCGATAGCGGGAGTAGAGACGAGCAGTACTTC. Translating gives CASSADSGSRDEQYF.

The J gene is TRBJ1-4, the V gene TRBV6-5; maybe TRBD1 (5 bases). The germline V and J ends were trimmed by 0 bases and 7 bases, with 12 bases remaining between them. The CDR3 is made up of 15 amino acids. Looked up from germline, CDR1 is MNHEY and CDR2 is SVGAGI. The CDR3 sequence is CASSYSWGGSEKLFF. Written as DNA, the CDR3 is TGTGCCAGCAGTTACTCGTGGGGCGGAAGTGAAAAACTGTTTTTT.

Written as DNA, the CDR3 is TGTGCCAGCAGTAACAGACAGGGACCCTACGAGCAGTACTTC. Translation: CASSNRQGPYEQYF. V and J are TRBV7-2 and TRBJ2-7, with 7 nucleotides matching TRBD1. The CDR3 spans 14 residues. CDR1 and CDR2 (germline): SGHTA, FQGNSA. V gave up 6 bases and J gave up 2 bases; unmatched junction bases: 7.

The CDR3 protein is CASSPGTSGFYEQYF. DNA for the CDR3: TGTGCCAGCAGTCCCGGGACTAGCGGCTTCTACGAGCAGTACTTC. This chain links TRBV27 with TRBJ2-7; 11 positions agree with TRBD2. Per germline, CDR1 MNHEY and CDR2 SMNVEV (reference sequence). V trimming: 5 bases; J trimming: 3 bases; junction bases outside the gene matches: 6. The CDR3 contains 15 residues.

The V gene is TRBV28, the J gene TRBJ2-1; 10 nucleotides line up with TRBD2. V lost 3 bases and J lost 9; bases outside the gene matches: 5. The V gene's germline CDR1 is MDHEN and CDR2 SYDVKM. The CDR3 covers 14 residues. CDR3 in DNA: TGTGCCAGCAGTTTTGTACTAGCGGGACTTGAGCAGTTCTTC. Translating gives CASSFVLAGLEQFF.

The chain combines TRBV10-2 with TRBJ2-5; TRBD2 matches at 7 bases. The J call is doubtful: the DNA matches TRBJ2-7 better. Germline lookup yields CDR1 WSHSY and CDR2 SAAADI. The CDR3 is made up of 13 amino acids. The CDR3 nucleotides are TGCGCCAGCAGTGCGGGAGGCGGATACGAGCAGTACTTC. Translated: CASSAGGGYEQYF.

V gene TRBV4-1 combines with J gene TRBJ1-1, with TRBD1 identical over 7 bases. Germline lookup yields CDR1 MGHRA and CDR2 YSYEKL. The V gene end was trimmed by 4 bases and the J gene end by 1 base; junction bases not matched to a gene: 3. The CDR3 totals 14 residues. Here the CDR3 reads CASSPTGSNTEAFF. The CDR3 nucleotides are TGCGCCAGCAGCCCGACAGGGTCGAACACTGAAGCTTTCTTT.

The J gene is TRBJ2-7, the V gene TRBV11-2; 7 nucleotides align to TRBD2. The germline gives CDR1 SGHAT, CDR2 FQNNGV. V was clipped by 4 bases and J by 7 bases; unmatched bases: 4. CDR3 length: 12 amino acids. CDR3 sequence: CASSSLGGEQYF. The CDR3 bases are TGTGCCAGCAGCTCCCTCGGGGGGGAGCAGTACTTC.

The chain employs TRBV5-4 and TRBJ1-4; 7 bases align to TRBD1. The V and J ends lost 4 bases and 6 bases, in that order; junction bases with no gene match: 9. The CDR3 length is 15 residues. Germline CDR1 and CDR2: SGHNT and YYREEE (reference sequence). Here the CDR3 DNA reads TGTGCCAGCAGCCCCTCGGGACAGCCGGATGAAAAACTGTTTTTT. Translation: CASSPSGQPDEKLFF.

The chain joins TRBV19 to TRBJ1-2; D unresolved. The germline V gene encodes CDR1 LNHDA and CDR2 SQIVND (reference sequence). Deletions cut 4 bases from V and 5 bases from J, with 17 bases between. The CDR3 has 15 amino acids. The CDR3 DNA reads TGTGCCAGTAGTAAAGCGAGGATTCGAGGGTATGGCTACACCTTC. Amino acid sequence: CASSKARIRGYGYTF.

This chain links TRBV4-1 with TRBJ1-4; 7 bases line up with TRBD1. The length of the CDR3 is 16 residues. CDR1 and CDR2 (germline): MGHRA, YSYEKL. The ends lost 4 bases at V and 6 bases at J; junction bases unmatched: 11. The DNA for the CDR3 is TGCGCCAGCAGCCGCGGGTCCGGGACAGTAGATGAAAAACTGTTTTTT. It encodes CASSRGSGTVDEKLFF.